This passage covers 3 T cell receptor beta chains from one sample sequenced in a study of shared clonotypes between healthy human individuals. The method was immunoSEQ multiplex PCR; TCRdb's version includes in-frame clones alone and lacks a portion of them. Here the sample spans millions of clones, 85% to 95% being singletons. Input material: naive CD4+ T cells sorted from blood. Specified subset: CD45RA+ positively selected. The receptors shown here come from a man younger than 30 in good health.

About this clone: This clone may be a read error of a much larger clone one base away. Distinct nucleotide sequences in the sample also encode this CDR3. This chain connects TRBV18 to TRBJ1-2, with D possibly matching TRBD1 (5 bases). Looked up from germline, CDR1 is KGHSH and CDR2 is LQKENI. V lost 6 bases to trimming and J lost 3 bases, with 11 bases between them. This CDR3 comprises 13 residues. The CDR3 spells CASSPGTDYGYTF. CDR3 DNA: TGTGCCAGCTCGCCAGGGACTGACTATGGCTACACCTTC.

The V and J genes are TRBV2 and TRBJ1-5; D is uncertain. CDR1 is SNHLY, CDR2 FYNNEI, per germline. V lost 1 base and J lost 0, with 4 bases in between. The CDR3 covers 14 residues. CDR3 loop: CASSEEYSNQPQHF. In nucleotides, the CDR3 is TGTGCCAGCAGTGAAGAGTATAGCAATCAGCCCCAGCATTTT.

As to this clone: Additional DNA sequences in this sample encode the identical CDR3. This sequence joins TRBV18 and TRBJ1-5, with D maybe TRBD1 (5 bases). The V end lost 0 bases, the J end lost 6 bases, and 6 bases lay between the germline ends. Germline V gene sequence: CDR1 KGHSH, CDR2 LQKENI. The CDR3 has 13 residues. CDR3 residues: CASSPPGGQPQHF. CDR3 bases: TGTGCCAGCTCACCACCGGGGGGTCAGCCCCAGCATTTT.